This T cell receptor beta chain appears in the sequencing data of a study of T cells in pancreatic ductal adenocarcinoma. Study outcomes and limitations: The resected pancreatic cancer cohort was biased toward the minority with early-stage disease. Comparisons of tumor and blood clonality may show falsely lower tumor diversity. Mean clonality was approximately 0.12 in tumors and roughly 0.066 in blood, not significantly different. Tumor samples had fewer productive templates and about 8-fold fewer unique clonotypes than blood.

The protocol was immunoSEQ multiplex PCR, while the TCRdb copy is restricted to in-frame clones and leaves out a portion. The data hold 31,000 or so clones, with about 92% observed a single time. The selected patients with pancreatic ductal adenocarcinoma had surgery but no neoadjuvant therapy. CDR1 ENHRY and CDR2 SYGVKD come from the germline V gene. V lost 10 bases to trimming and J lost 4 bases, with 13 bases between them. This CDR3 region has 12 residues. Of note for this clone: As yet, its antigen is unknown.

The material sequenced was PBMCs. The J gene is TRBJ1-1, the V gene TRBV10-3, with unresolved D. The receptor was derived from a human donor with pancreatic ductal adenocarcinoma. The CDR3 coding sequence is TGTGCCACCAGCGGATTAGGCACTGAAGCTTTCTTT. It translates to CATSGLGTEAFF.